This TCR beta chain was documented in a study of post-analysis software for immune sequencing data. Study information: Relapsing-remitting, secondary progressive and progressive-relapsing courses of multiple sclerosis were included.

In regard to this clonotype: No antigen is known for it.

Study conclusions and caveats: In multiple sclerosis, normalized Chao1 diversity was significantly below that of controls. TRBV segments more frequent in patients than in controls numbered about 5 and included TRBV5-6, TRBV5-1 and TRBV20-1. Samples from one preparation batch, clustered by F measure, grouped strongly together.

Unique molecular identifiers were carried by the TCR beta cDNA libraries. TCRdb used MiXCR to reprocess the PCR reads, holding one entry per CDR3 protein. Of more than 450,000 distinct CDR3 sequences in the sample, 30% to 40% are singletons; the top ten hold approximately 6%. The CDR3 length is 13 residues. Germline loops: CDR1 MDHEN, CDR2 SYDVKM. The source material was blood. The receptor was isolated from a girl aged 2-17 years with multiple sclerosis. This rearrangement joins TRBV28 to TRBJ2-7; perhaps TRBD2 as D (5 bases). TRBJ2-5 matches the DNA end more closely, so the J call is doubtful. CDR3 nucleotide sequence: TGTGCCAGCAGTAGTCTAGCCCCGGAGACCCAGTACTTC. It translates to CASSSLAPETQYF.